Shown below are 16 T cell receptor beta chains from a single sample sequenced in a study of blood T cells in healthy people across ages. Primed by a sample-barcoded 5' primer and a J-beta primer mix, a second PCR proceeded for 7 to 11 cycles. TCRdb re-analysed the 5' RACE reads in MiXCR, keeping a single row per CDR3 protein. The sample carries 1.5 million or so distinct CDR3 sequences, approximately 39% recorded once. The specimen sequenced was blood. The source of these receptors is a woman between 18 and 29 years old in good health.

V and J are TRBV6-2 or TRBV6-3 and TRBJ2-1, with 8 bases lining up with TRBD2. V dropped 3 bases and J dropped 4; count of bases not matched to a gene: 5. The germline V gene encodes CDR1 MNHEY and CDR2 SVGEGT. This CDR3 has 15 amino acids. CDR3 sequence: CASSYTSGIYNEQFF. In DNA form, the CDR3 reads TGTGCCAGCAGTTATACTAGCGGAATTTACAATGAGCAGTTCTTC.

The chain has TRBV27 and TRBJ2-6, with 9 nucleotides matching TRBD2. Germline V gene lookup returns CDR1 MNHEY and CDR2 SMNVEV (reference sequence). Unmatched junction bases numbered 11, after V lost 5 bases and J lost 0 bases. The CDR3 has 19 residues. The CDR3 bases are TGTGCCAGCAGTGCCCTTTCGACTAGCGGTAGCTCTGGGGCCAACGTCCTGACTTTC. Protein sequence: CASSALSTSGSSGANVLTF.

The CDR3 region is CASSSRRADGYTF. Written as DNA, the CDR3 is TGTGCCAGCAGTTCCCGCAGGGCGGATGGCTACACCTTC. The chain is built from TRBV27 and TRBJ1-2; D possibly corresponds to TRBD1 (5 bases). CDR1 is MNHEY and CDR2 is SMNVEV in the germline V gene (reference sequence). V lost 4 bases to trimming and J lost 6 bases, with 12 bases between them. The CDR3 covers 13 residues.

In this sample, this clonotype turned up a few times. The gene calls are TRBV18 and TRBJ2-1, with D perhaps TRBD2 (5 bases). The V end was cut by 5 bases, the J end by 0 bases, with 17 bases between. This CDR3 region has 17 residues. Per germline, CDR1 KGHSH and CDR2 LQKENI. In DNA, the CDR3 is TGTGCCAGCTCATCTGGGGAGATACCAGGCTCCTACAATGAGCAGTTCTTC. Its protein is CASSSGEIPGSYNEQFF.

The chain is built from TRBV9 and TRBJ2-5; TRBD2 agrees at 8 bases. The closer fit of TRBJ2-7 to the DNA end suggests the J call may be wrong. The V gene's germline CDR1 is SGDLS and CDR2 YYNGEE. This CDR3 is built from 15 residues. The CDR3 nucleotides are TGTGCCAGCAGCCCCTCGTGGACTAGCAGTTTCGAGCAGTACTTC. Its protein is CASSPSWTSSFEQYF.

This clonotype was seen a handful of times. J is TRBJ1-1 and V is TRBV5-1; the match to TRBD1 covers 12 bases. The length of the CDR3 is 15 residues. Germline V gene lookup returns CDR1 SGHRS and CDR2 YFSETQ. J was trimmed by 5 bases and V by 4 bases; bases with no gene match: 6. The CDR3 reads CASSNGDRGRTEAFF. CDR3 sequence (DNA): TGCGCCAGCAGCAACGGGGACAGGGGGCGGACTGAAGCTTTCTTT.

The rearrangement links TRBV7-9 to TRBJ2-7; unclear D gene. Germline V gene data show CDR1 as SEHNR and CDR2 as FQNEAQ (reference sequence). Trimming stripped 1 base from V and 0 bases from J, with 13 bases between. This CDR3 has 16 amino acids. The DNA for the CDR3 is TGTGCCAGCAGCTTAGGTCCGGACCAAAGCTCCTACGAGCAGTACTTC. The encoded protein is CASSLGPDQSSYEQYF.

This chain connects TRBV7-9 to TRBJ2-3; D is unresolved. The CDR3 is 15 amino acids. V lost 1 base, J lost 2 bases, and 10 bases lay in between. The germline CDR1 and CDR2 sequences are SEHNR and FQNEAQ (reference sequence). The CDR3 protein is CASSLGPSNTDTQYF. The DNA for the CDR3 is TGTGCCAGCAGCTTAGGACCTTCTAACACAGATACGCAGTATTTT. Based on the CDR3 plus reference TRBV7-9 and TRBJ2-3, the full variable domain is DTGVSQNPRHKITKRGQNVTFRCDPISEHNRLYWYRQTLGQGPEFLTYFQNEAQLEKSRLLSDRFSAERPKGSFSTLEIQRTEQGDSAMYLCASSLGPSNTDTQYFGPGTRLTVL.

In this sample, this clonotype turned up many times. The chain uses TRBV20-1 and TRBJ2-7; no reliable D call. Germline V CDR1 and CDR2: DFQATT, SNEGSKA (reference sequence). The germline V and J ends were trimmed by 6 bases and 0 bases, with 9 bases remaining between them. The CDR3 consists of 12 residues. The CDR3 loop reads CSASPASYEQYF. The CDR3 DNA reads TGCAGTGCCAGCCCAGCCTCCTACGAGCAGTACTTC.

The sample holds a few counts of this clonotype. The rearrangement joins TRBV6-2 or TRBV6-3 to TRBJ2-3; no clear D gene. The V end was cut by 6 bases, the J end by 4 bases, with 11 bases between. Germline V CDR1 and CDR2: MNHEY, SVGEGT. CDR3 length: 13 amino acids. The CDR3 protein is CASRGLGPDTQYF. The CDR3 bases are TGTGCCAGCAGAGGATTGGGCCCAGATACGCAGTATTTT.

The chain is built from TRBV24-1 and TRBJ2-1, with 8 bases fitting TRBD1. With V trimmed by 4 bases and J by 8 bases, 9 bases remained unmatched. This CDR3 is built from 15 residues. Germline V gives CDR1 KGHDR, CDR2 SFDVKD. This CDR3 reads CATSELRGLVDEQFF. CDR3 DNA sequence: TGTGCCACCAGTGAGCTCAGGGGGCTGGTCGATGAGCAGTTCTTC.

The chain recombines TRBV4-3 with TRBJ1-2; D not certain. Germline V lookup: CDR1 LGHNA, CDR2 YSLEER. There are 17 residues in the CDR3. Deletions cut 0 bases from V and 0 bases from J, with 14 bases between. CDR3 in amino acids: CASSQDVGLPANYGYTF. The CDR3 DNA is TGCGCCAGCAGCCAAGATGTAGGGCTCCCCGCTAACTATGGCTACACCTTC.

This clonotype turned up a few times. The rearrangement uses TRBV7-2 and TRBJ1-6; 7 bases line up with TRBD1. This CDR3 spans 17 amino acids. Germline lookup yields CDR1 SGHTA and CDR2 FQGNSA. V trimming: 7 bases; J trimming: 0 bases; junction bases outside the gene matches: 9. The CDR3 region is CASNPRGQASYNSPLHF. For the CDR3, the DNA is TGTGCCAGCAACCCAAGGGGGCAGGCCTCCTATAATTCACCCCTCCACTTT.

In this sample, this clonotype turned up a few times. The rearrangement joins TRBV20-1 to TRBJ2-7, with 7 bases that match TRBD1. CDR1 is DFQATT and CDR2 is SNEGSKA in the germline V gene (reference sequence). The CDR3 spans 13 residues. Trimming removed 6 bases from V and 5 bases from J; junction bases left unmatched: 10. The CDR3 nucleotides are TGCAGTGCGCCAAGACAGGGAAAAAACGAGCAGTACTTC. Translated: CSAPRQGKNEQYF.

The chain joins TRBV6-2 or TRBV6-3 to TRBJ2-7, with D tentatively TRBD1 (6 bases). Trimming stripped 6 bases from V and 0 bases from J, with 15 bases between. CDR1 is MNHEY and CDR2 is SVGEGT in the germline V gene. The CDR3 covers 15 residues. Here the CDR3 DNA reads TGTGCCAGCAGACCAACAGGGCTCGTCTCCTACGAGCAGTACTTC. Encoded protein: CASRPTGLVSYEQYF.

The V and J genes are TRBV4-1 and TRBJ2-1; 12 nucleotides match TRBD2. Germline-derived CDR1 and CDR2 are MGHRA and YSYEKL. Losses at the gene ends were 2 bases for V and 0 bases for J; bases not matched to a gene: 11. The CDR3 contains 20 residues. Here the CDR3 DNA reads TGCGCCAGCAGCCAACCACTAGCGGGGGGTCGCGGAAGCTCCTACAATGAGCAGTTCTTC. Amino acid sequence: CASSQPLAGGRGSSYNEQFF.